This T cell receptor beta chain was captured in a study of blood T cells in healthy people across ages. The CDR3 totals 14 residues. CDR1 LGHNA and CDR2 YNFKEQ come from the germline V gene. Combining a sample-barcoded 5' primer with a J-beta primer mix, a second PCR ran for roughly 7 to 11 cycles. MiXCR, run by TCRdb on the 5' RACE reads, gives a single entry per CDR3 protein. Among some 690,000 distinct CDR3 sequences, approximately 21% were seen once, and the ten largest hold about 22%. The chain uses TRBV4-2 and TRBJ2-1; TRBD1 aligns across 9 bases. The tail of the sequence fits TRBJ2-7 better, so the J call may be wrong. This sequence was found in an older man in good health. What was sequenced was blood. This CDR3 reads CASSPGTGLEKQYF. In DNA, the CDR3 is TGTGCCAGCAGCCCAGGGACAGGGTTGGAGAAGCAGTACTTC.